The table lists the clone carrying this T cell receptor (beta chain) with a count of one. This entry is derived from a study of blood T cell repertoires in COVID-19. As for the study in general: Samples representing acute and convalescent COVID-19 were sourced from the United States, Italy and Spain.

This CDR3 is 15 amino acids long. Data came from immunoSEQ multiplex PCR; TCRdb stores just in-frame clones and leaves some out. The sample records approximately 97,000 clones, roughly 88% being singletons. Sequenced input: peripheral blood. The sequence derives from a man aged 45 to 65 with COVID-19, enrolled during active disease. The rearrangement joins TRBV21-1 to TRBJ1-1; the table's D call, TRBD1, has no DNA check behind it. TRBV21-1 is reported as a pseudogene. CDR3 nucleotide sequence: TGTGCCAGCAGAAGACCAGGGGGACCGAACACTGAAGCTTTCTTT. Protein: CASRRPGGPNTEAFF.